This T cell receptor (beta chain) stems from a study of cytomegalovirus exposure and HLA in healthy donors. The data were produced by immunoSEQ multiplex PCR, yet TCRdb's version contains in-frame clones alone and is incomplete. In the table there are over 250,000 clones, 86% of which are singletons. With regard to this clone: Its matching antigen is unknown.

From germline, CDR1 is MGHDK and CDR2 SYGVNS. There are 16 residues in the CDR3. V was clipped by 1 base and J by 7 bases; unmatched bases: 10. Study findings and constraints: Cytomegalovirus-associated TCR beta chains were listed, numbering some 170.

From the approximately 110-subject validation cohort, which was separate from the roughly 680-subject first cohort, the donors were drawn. Sequences were obtained from PBMCs. The chain carries TRBV25-1 and TRBJ1-2; TRBD1 matches 9 bases. The source is a young woman in good health and CMV-seronegative. The CDR3 nucleotides read TGTGCCAGCAGTGAATTGAAGAGAACAGGGGGCGGTGGCTACACCTTC. Protein sequence: CASSELKRTGGGGYTF.